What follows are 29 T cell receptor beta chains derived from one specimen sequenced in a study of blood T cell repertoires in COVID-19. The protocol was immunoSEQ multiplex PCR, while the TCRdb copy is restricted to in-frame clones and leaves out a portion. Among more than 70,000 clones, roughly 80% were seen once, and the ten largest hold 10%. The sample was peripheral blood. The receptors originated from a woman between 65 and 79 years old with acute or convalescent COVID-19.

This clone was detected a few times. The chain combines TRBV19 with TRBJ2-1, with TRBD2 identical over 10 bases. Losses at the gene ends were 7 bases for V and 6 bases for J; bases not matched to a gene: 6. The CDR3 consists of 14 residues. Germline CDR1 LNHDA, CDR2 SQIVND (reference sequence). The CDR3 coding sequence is TGTGCCAGTAAGAAGACTAGCGGGTCCAATGAGCAGTTCTTC. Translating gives CASKKTSGSNEQFF.

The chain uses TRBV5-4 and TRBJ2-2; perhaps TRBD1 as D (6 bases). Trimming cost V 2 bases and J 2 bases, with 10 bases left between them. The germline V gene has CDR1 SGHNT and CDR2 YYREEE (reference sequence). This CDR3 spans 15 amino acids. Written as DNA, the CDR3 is TGTGCCAGCAGCTTTGGGACACCTAACACCGGGGAGCTGTTTTTT. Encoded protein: CASSFGTPNTGELFF.

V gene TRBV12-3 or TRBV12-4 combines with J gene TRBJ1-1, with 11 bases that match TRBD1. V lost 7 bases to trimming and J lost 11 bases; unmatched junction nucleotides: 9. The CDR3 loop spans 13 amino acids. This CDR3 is CASTGRDRGRAFF. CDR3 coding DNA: TGTGCCAGCACCGGTCGGGACAGGGGGAGGGCTTTCTTT.

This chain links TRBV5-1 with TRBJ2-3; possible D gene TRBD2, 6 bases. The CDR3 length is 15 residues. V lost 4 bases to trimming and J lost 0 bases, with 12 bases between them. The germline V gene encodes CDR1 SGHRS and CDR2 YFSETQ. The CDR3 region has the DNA TGCGCCAGCAGCGTCTGGGGGGTAAGCACAGATACGCAGTATTTT. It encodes CASSVWGVSTDTQYF.

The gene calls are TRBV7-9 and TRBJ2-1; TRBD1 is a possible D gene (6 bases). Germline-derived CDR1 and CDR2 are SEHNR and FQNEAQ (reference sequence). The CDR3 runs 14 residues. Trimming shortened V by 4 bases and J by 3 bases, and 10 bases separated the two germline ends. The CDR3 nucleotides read TGTGCCAGCAGCTCTGGGGACATCTACAATGAGCAGTTCTTC. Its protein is CASSSGDIYNEQFF. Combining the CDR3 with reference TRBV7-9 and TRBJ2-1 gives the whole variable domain DTGVSQNPRHKITKRGQNVTFRCDPISEHNRLYWYRQTLGQGPEFLTYFQNEAQLEKSRLLSDRFSAERPKGSFSTLEIQRTEQGDSAMYLCASSSGDIYNEQFFGPGTRLTVL.

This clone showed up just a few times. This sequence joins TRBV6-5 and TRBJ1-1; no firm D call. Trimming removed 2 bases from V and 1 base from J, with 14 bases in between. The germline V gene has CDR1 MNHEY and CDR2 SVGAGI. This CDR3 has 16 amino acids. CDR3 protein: CASSYVRSSGNTEAFF. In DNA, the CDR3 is TGTGCCAGCAGTTACGTCAGGAGTAGCGGGAACACTGAAGCTTTCTTT.

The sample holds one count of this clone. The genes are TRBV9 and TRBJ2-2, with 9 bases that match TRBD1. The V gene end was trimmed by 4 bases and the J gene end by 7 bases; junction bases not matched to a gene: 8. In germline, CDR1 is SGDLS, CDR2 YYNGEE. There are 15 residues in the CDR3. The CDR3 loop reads CASSRTGGAGGELFF. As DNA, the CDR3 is TGTGCCAGCAGCAGAACAGGGGGCGCGGGCGGGGAGCTGTTTTTT.

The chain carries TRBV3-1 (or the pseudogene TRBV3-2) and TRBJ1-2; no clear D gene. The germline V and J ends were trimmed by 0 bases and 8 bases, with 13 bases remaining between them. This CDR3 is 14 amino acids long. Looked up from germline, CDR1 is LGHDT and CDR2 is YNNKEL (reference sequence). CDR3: CASSQEVLPGGYTF. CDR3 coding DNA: TGTGCCAGCAGCCAAGAAGTCCTCCCGGGAGGCTACACCTTC.

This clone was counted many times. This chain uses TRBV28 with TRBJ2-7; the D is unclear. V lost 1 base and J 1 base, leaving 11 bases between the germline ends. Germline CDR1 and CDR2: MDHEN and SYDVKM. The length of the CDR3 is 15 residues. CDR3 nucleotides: TGTGCCAGCAGTTTATTGGGCAGTGTATCCTACGAGCAGTACTTC. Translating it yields CASSLLGSVSYEQYF.

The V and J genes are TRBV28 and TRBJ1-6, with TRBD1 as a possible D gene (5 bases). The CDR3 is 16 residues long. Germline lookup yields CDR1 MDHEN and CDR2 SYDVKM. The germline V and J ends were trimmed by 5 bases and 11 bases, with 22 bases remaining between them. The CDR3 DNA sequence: TGTGCCAGCAGTCGATTCCTCATGGCAGGGAGGGCACCCCTCCACTTT. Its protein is CASSRFLMAGRAPLHF.

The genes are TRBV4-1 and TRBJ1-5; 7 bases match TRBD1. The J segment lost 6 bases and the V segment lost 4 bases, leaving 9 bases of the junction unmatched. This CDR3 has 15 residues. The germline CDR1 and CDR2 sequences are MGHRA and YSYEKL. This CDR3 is CASSLDRAETQPQHF. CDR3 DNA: TGCGCCAGCAGCCTCGACAGGGCCGAAACTCAGCCCCAGCATTTT.

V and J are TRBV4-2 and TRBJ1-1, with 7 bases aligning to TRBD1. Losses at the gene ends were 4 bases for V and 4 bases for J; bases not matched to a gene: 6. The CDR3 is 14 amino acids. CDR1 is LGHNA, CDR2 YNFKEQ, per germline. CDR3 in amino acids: CASSLTTGITEAFF. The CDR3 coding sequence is TGTGCCAGCAGCCTAACGACAGGGATCACTGAAGCTTTCTTT.

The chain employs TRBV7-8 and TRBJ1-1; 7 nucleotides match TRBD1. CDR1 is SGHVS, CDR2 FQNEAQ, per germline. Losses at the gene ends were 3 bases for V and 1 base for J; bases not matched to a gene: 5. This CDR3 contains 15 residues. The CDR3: CASSLANRGNTEAFF. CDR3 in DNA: TGTGCCAGCAGCTTGGCCAACAGGGGGAACACTGAAGCTTTCTTT.

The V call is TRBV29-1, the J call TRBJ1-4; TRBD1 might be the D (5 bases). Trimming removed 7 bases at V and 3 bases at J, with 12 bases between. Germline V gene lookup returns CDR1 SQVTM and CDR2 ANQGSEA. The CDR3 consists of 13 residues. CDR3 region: CSARGVPNEKLFF. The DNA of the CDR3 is TGCAGCGCCCGGGGGGTGCCTAATGAAAAACTGTTTTTT.

CDR3 nucleotides: TGCAGCGTTGATCCTAGCGGCCCTTCGATTTACAATGAGCAGTTCTTC. It codes for CSVDPSGPSIYNEQFF. The chain is built from TRBV29-1 and TRBJ2-1; 7 bases fit TRBD2. The CDR3 loop spans 16 amino acids. The V gene end was trimmed by 3 bases and the J gene end by 4 bases; junction bases not matched to a gene: 12. Germline CDR1 SQVTM, CDR2 ANQGSEA.

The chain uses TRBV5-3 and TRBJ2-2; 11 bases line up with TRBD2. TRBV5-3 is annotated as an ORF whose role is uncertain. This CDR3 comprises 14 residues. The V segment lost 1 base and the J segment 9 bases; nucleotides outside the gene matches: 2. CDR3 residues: CARSLTSGSRELFF. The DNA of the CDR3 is TGTGCCAGAAGCTTGACTAGCGGGAGTCGGGAGCTGTTTTTT.

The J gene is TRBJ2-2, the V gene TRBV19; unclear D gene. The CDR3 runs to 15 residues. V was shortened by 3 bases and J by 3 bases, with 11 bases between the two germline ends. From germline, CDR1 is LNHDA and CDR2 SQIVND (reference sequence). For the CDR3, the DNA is TGTGCCAGTAGTATTAAGGCTAGAGACACCGGGGAGCTGTTTTTT. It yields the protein CASSIKARDTGELFF.

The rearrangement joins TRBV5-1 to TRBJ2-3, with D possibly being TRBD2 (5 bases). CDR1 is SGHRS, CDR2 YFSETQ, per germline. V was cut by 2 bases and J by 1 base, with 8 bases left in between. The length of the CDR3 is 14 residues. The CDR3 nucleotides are TGCGCCAGCAGCTTCTTGCGGGGCACAGATACGCAGTATTTT. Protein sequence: CASSFLRGTDTQYF.

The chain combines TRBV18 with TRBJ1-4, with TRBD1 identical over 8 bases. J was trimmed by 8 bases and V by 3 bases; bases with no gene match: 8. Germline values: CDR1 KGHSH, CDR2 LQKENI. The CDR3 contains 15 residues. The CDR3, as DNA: TGTGCCAGCTCACCCCCGGACAGGGCGGGCGAAAAACTGTTTTTT. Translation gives CASSPPDRAGEKLFF.

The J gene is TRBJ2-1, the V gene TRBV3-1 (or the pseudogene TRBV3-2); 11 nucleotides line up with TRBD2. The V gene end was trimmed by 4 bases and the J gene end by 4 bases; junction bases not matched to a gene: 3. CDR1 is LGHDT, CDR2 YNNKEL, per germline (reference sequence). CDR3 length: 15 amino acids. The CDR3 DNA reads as TGTGCCAGCAGCCCTAGCGGGGGGCCATACAATGAGCAGTTCTTC. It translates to CASSPSGGPYNEQFF.

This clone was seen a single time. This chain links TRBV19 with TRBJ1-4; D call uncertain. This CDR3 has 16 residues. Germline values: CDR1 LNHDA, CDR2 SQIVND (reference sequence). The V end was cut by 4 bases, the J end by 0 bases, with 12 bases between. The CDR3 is CASSTDYTPTNEKLFF. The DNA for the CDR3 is TGTGCCAGTAGTACCGACTATACCCCAACTAATGAAAAACTGTTTTTT.

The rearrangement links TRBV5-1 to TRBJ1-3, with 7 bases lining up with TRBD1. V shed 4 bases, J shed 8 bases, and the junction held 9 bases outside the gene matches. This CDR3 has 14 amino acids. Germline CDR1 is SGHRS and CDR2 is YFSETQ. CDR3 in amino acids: CASSGTSGGYTIYF. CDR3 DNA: TGCGCCAGCAGCGGCACCTCAGGGGGATACACCATATATTTT.

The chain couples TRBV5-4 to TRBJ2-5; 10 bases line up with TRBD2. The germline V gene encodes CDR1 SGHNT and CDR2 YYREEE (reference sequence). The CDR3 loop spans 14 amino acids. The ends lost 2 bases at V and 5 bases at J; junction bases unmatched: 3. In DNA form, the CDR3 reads TGTGCCAGCAGCTTAGCGGGGGGGCGGGAGACCCAGTACTTC. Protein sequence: CASSLAGGRETQYF.

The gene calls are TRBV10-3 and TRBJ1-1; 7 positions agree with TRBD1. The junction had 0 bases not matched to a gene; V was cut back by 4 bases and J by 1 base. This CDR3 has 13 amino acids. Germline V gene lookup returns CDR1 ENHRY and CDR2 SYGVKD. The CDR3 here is CAISGTGNTEAFF. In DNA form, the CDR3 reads TGTGCCATCAGTGGGACAGGGAACACTGAAGCTTTCTTT.

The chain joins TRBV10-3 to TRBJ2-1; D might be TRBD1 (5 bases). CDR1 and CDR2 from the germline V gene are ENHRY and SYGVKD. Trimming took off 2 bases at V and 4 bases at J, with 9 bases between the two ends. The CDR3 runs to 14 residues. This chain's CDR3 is CAISEARGYNEQFF. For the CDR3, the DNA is TGTGCCATCAGTGAGGCAAGGGGTTACAATGAGCAGTTCTTC.

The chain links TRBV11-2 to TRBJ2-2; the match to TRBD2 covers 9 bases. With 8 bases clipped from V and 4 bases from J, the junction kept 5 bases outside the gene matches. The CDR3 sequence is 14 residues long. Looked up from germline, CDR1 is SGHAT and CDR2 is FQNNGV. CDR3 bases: TGTGCCAGCGGACTAGCGCGCTTCACCGGGGAGCTGTTTTTT. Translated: CASGLARFTGELFF.

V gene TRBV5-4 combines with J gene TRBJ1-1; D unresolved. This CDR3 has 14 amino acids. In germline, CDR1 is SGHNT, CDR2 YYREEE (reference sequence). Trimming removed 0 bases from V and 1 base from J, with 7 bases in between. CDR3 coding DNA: TGTGCCAGCAGCTTGGGACGAGGGAACACTGAAGCTTTCTTT. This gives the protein CASSLGRGNTEAFF.

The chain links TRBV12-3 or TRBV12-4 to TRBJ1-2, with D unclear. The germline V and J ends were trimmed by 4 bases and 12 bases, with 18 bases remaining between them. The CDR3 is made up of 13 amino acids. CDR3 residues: CASSSRPRERDTF. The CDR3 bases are TGTGCCAGCAGTTCGCGACCCCGGGAACGGGACACCTTC.

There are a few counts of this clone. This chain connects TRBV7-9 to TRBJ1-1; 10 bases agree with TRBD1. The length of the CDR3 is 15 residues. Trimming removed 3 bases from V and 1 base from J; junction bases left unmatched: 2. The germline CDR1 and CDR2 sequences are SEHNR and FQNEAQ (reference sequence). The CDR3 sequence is CASSLGQGPNTEAFF. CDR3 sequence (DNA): TGTGCCAGCAGCTTGGGACAGGGGCCGAACACTGAAGCTTTCTTT.